Presented here are 27 T cell receptor beta chains from one specimen sequenced in a study of T cells in Graves' hyperthyroidism and ophthalmopathy. The source material, RNA transcripts, was used to amplify TCR beta CDR3 regions. The TCR CDR3 first-round RT-PCR relied on the HTBI primer set. Via MiXCR, TCRdb re-called the multiplex PCR reads, giving one row per CDR3 protein. The sample lists 450,000 to 600,000 distinct CDR3 sequences, just under 20% occurring once. The material sequenced was blood. All receptors derive from a man aged 40-49 years with Graves' ophthalmopathy.

The chain's CDR3 is CSADRTGGEETQYF. CDR3 DNA: TGCAGTGCTGATCGGACAGGGGGCGAAGAGACCCAGTACTTC. The chain has TRBV20-1 and TRBJ2-5; TRBD1 agrees at 11 bases. The V and J ends lost 5 bases and 3 bases, in that order; junction bases with no gene match: 5. Per germline, CDR1 DFQATT and CDR2 SNEGSKA (reference sequence). The CDR3 has 14 amino acids.

The V and J genes are TRBV9 and TRBJ1-2, with D possibly being TRBD1 (5 bases). CDR1 SGDLS and CDR2 YYNGEE come from the germline V gene. CDR3 length equals 14 residues. V lost 2 bases, J lost 4 bases, and 12 bases lay in between. The CDR3 coding sequence is TGTGCCAGCAGCGTGGCGGACGGGACCTATGGCTACACCTTC. As protein: CASSVADGTYGYTF.

Only a few counts were recorded for this clonotype. The genes are TRBV5-1 and TRBJ2-7; 9 positions match TRBD1. Looked up from germline, CDR1 is SGHRS and CDR2 is YFSETQ. The CDR3 has 15 amino acids. V shed 4 bases, J shed 7 bases, and the junction held 12 bases outside the gene matches. CDR3 bases: TGCGCCAGCAGCCCCACCGGGACAGGGTTTGAAGAGCAGTACTTC. Its protein is CASSPTGTGFEEQYF.

Ten or more counts support this clonotype. The rearrangement joins TRBV30 to TRBJ2-5; 8 bases are a match to TRBD2. CDR1 is GTSNPN, CDR2 SVGIG, per germline (reference sequence). V shed 2 bases and J 3 bases; nucleotides not matched to a gene: 11. The CDR3 spans 16 residues. The CDR3 here is CAWSSPGLVNKETQYF. As DNA, the CDR3 is TGTGCCTGGAGTTCTCCGGGACTAGTGAATAAAGAGACCCAGTACTTC.

This clonotype showed up just a few times. V and J are TRBV24-1 and TRBJ2-1; D might be TRBD1 or TRBD2, each matching 5 bases. Germline V gene data show CDR1 as KGHDR and CDR2 as SFDVKD. The CDR3 loop spans 16 amino acids. Between the trimmed V and J ends, which lost 3 bases and 8 bases, there was a span of 19 bases. The CDR3 DNA sequence: TGTGCCACCAGTGATACCGGGACCGGGACGTGGGATGAGCAGTTCTTC. Protein sequence: CATSDTGTGTWDEQFF.

This clonotype was counted many times. The rearrangement links TRBV6-1 to TRBJ1-5, with D unclear. The V gene lost 1 base and the J gene lost 5 bases, with 6 bases spanning the gap. The CDR3 has 13 amino acids. Germline lookup yields CDR1 MNHNS and CDR2 SASEGT. The CDR3 DNA reads TGTGCCAGCAGTGAAGGATCTTATCAGCCCCAGCATTTT. This sequence encodes CASSEGSYQPQHF.

The table lists this clonotype with a few counts. This rearrangement joins TRBV15 to TRBJ1-4, with 7 bases aligning to TRBD1. The CDR3 contains 16 residues. CDR1 and CDR2 from the germline V gene are LNHNV and YYDKDF (reference sequence). The junction had 9 bases not matched to a gene; V was cut back by 3 bases and J by 5 bases. DNA for the CDR3: TGTGCCACCAGCAGGGTTCACAGGGGAGGGAATGAAAAACTGTTTTTT. The encoded protein is CATSRVHRGGNEKLFF.

This clonotype was recorded many times. The chain couples TRBV18 to TRBJ1-2, with 7 bases aligning to TRBD1. The CDR3 is 14 residues long. CDR1 and CDR2 from the germline V gene are KGHSH and LQKENI. V gave up 6 bases and J gave up 1 base; unmatched junction bases: 5. CDR3 sequence: CASSAGTDNYGYTF. CDR3 DNA sequence: TGTGCCAGCTCCGCTGGGACAGATAACTATGGCTACACCTTC.

This clonotype was observed many times. The chain carries TRBV28 and TRBJ2-5, with TRBD1 matching over 10 bases. Losses at the gene ends were 1 base for V and 5 bases for J; bases not matched to a gene: 7. This CDR3 is built from 16 residues. Per germline, CDR1 MDHEN and CDR2 SYDVKM. DNA for the CDR3: TGTGCCAGCAGTTTATACGGGACAGGGGTCGTGGAGACCCAGTACTTC. Its protein is CASSLYGTGVVETQYF. The whole variable domain, filled in from reference TRBV28 and TRBJ2-5, reads DVKVTQSSRYLVKRTGEKVFLECVQDMDHENMFWYRQDPGLGLRLIYFSYDVKMKEKGDIPEGYSVSREKKERFSLILESASTNQTSMYLCASSLYGTGVVETQYFGPGTRLLVL.

Remarks on this clonotype: A clone one base away is much larger, so this may be a read error. The J gene is TRBJ2-1, the V gene TRBV7-2; the D is unclear. CDR1 SGHTA and CDR2 FQGNSA come from the germline V gene. The CDR3 is 12 residues long. This CDR3 reads CASATSYNKQFF. The CDR3 DNA follows: TGCGCCAGCGCCACCTCCTACAATAAGCAGTTCTTC.

The table lists this clonotype with many counts. This rearrangement joins TRBV18 to TRBJ2-3, with a possible D match to TRBD2 (5 bases). Trimming pared 3 bases from V and 2 bases from J, leaving 9 bases between. The germline gives CDR1 KGHSH, CDR2 LQKENI. There are 14 residues in the CDR3. The CDR3 here is CASSPRRATDTQYF. The CDR3 DNA reads as TGTGCCAGCTCACCCCGGCGGGCCACAGATACGCAGTATTTT.

This clonotype has only a few counts. V gene TRBV20-1 combines with J gene TRBJ1-5; weak D call: TRBD1 (5 bases). The V gene lost 5 bases and the J gene lost 0 bases, with 17 bases spanning the gap. The CDR3 is 16 residues long. CDR1 is DFQATT, CDR2 SNEGSKA, per germline (reference sequence). The CDR3 DNA reads TGCAGTGCTGTCAGAGGGGCGGCAGATAGCAATCAGCCCCAGCATTTT. Residues: CSAVRGAADSNQPQHF.

In this sample, this clonotype turned up a few times. This chain links TRBV27 with TRBJ1-1; D gene unclear. The CDR3 is 11 amino acids. V was cut by 10 bases and J by 1 base, with 7 bases left in between. Germline V gene data show CDR1 as MNHEY and CDR2 as SMNVEV (reference sequence). CDR3 protein: CATQENTEAFF. In nucleotides, the CDR3 is TGTGCCACCCAGGAGAACACTGAAGCTTTCTTT.

The rearrangement joins TRBV6-2 or TRBV6-3 to TRBJ1-2; 9 nucleotides agree with TRBD1. J was trimmed by 10 bases and V by 5 bases; bases with no gene match: 8. This CDR3 region has 13 residues. CDR1 MNHEY and CDR2 SVGEGT come from the germline V gene. CDR3 residues: CASSTRDRVYYTF. CDR3 sequence (DNA): TGTGCCAGCAGTACCCGGGACAGGGTATACTACACCTTC.

This chain uses TRBV28 with TRBJ2-7; 9 nucleotides match TRBD2. The CDR3 spans 14 residues. V trimming: 6 bases; J trimming: 7 bases; junction bases outside the gene matches: 10. Germline CDR1 and CDR2: MDHEN and SYDVKM. The CDR3 reads CASSLKREVEEQYF. The DNA for the CDR3 is TGTGCCAGCAGCCTAAAGCGGGAGGTTGAGGAGCAGTACTTC.

This clonotype was found a few times. The V and J genes are TRBV20-1 and TRBJ2-7; 7 bases map to TRBD1. Trimming took 7 bases from V and 2 from J; bases not matched to a gene: 8. The CDR3 sequence is 13 residues long. The germline CDR1 and CDR2 sequences are DFQATT and SNEGSKA (reference sequence). CDR3 amino acids: CSGSLGTAYEQYF. The CDR3 DNA follows: TGCAGTGGGTCCCTCGGGACAGCCTACGAGCAGTACTTC.

This clonotype was picked up many times. The genes are TRBV12-5 and TRBJ1-1; 10 bases line up with TRBD1. Trimming at V came to 9 bases and at J to 4 bases, leaving 14 bases not matched to a gene. CDR3 length: 16 residues. Germline loops: CDR1 LGHNT, CDR2 FRNRAP. The CDR3 region is CASPKGPGQGVTEAFF. The CDR3 nucleotides are TGTGCTAGCCCCAAGGGACCTGGACAGGGGGTCACTGAAGCTTTCTTT.

There are a few counts of this clonotype. The gene calls are TRBV7-9 and TRBJ1-2; D gene unclear. The V and J ends lost 2 bases and 0 bases respectively, with 19 bases between them. Germline CDR1 SEHNR, CDR2 FQNEAQ (reference sequence). This CDR3 region has 18 residues. CDR3 residues: CASSLTAGNLIPNYGYTF. In DNA, the CDR3 is TGTGCCAGCAGCTTAACAGCGGGGAATTTAATACCTAACTATGGCTACACCTTC.

This clonotype was counted between two and nine times. This chain links TRBV12-3 or TRBV12-4 with TRBJ2-5, with TRBD1 matching over 7 bases. The CDR3 totals 15 residues. J gave up 4 bases and V 6 bases, and 11 bases lay outside the gene matches. CDR3 sequence: CASRGYRGPLETQYF. The CDR3 coding sequence is TGTGCCAGCAGGGGGTATAGGGGGCCATTAGAGACCCAGTACTTC.

The genes are TRBV24-1 and TRBJ2-7; 7 bases are shared with TRBD1. Germline assignment: CDR1 KGHDR and CDR2 SFDVKD. The CDR3 consists of 12 residues. Losses at the gene ends were 3 bases for V and 6 bases for J; bases not matched to a gene: 1. The CDR3 region is CATSDTGAEQYF. The CDR3, as DNA: TGTGCCACCAGTGATACAGGGGCCGAGCAGTACTTC.

The J gene is TRBJ2-4, the V gene TRBV20-1; D is tentatively TRBD1 or TRBD2 (5 bases each). V was trimmed by 6 bases and J by 3 bases, leaving 18 bases between them. CDR1 is DFQATT and CDR2 is SNEGSKA in the germline V gene (reference sequence). The CDR3 is made up of 15 amino acids. CDR3 sequence: CSAPGRGIDKNIQYF. The CDR3 nucleotides are TGCAGTGCCCCGGGACGTGGGATAGACAAAAACATTCAGTACTTC.

This clonotype was recorded at least ten times. This rearrangement joins TRBV18 to TRBJ1-2; the match to TRBD1 covers 9 bases. The J segment lost 6 bases and the V segment lost 6 bases, leaving 2 bases of the junction unmatched. CDR3 length: 12 amino acids. Germline loops: CDR1 KGHSH, CDR2 LQKENI. This CDR3 is CASSRDRDGYTF. In DNA, the CDR3 is TGTGCCAGCTCTCGGGACAGGGATGGCTACACCTTC.

This clonotype was detected many times. The chain carries TRBV28 and TRBJ1-6; D is possibly TRBD1 (5 bases). The CDR3 is made up of 17 amino acids. The V end was cut by 10 bases, the J end by 0 bases, with 19 bases between. Germline V CDR1 and CDR2: MDHEN, SYDVKM. The CDR3 reads CATWDPTHSSYNSPLHF. CDR3 nucleotides: TGTGCCACCTGGGACCCGACACATAGCTCCTATAATTCACCCCTCCACTTT.

The rearrangement joins TRBV11-1 to TRBJ2-1, with D possibly being TRBD2 (6 bases). Looked up from germline, CDR1 is SGHAT and CDR2 is FQDESV (reference sequence). The CDR3 length is 18 residues. V was trimmed by 5 bases and J by 2 bases, leaving 22 bases between them. This CDR3 reads CASSPGHGVGGAYNEQFF. In DNA form, the CDR3 reads TGTGCCAGCAGCCCCGGCCACGGTGTAGGAGGGGCCTACAATGAGCAGTTCTTC. The whole variable domain, remainder taken from reference TRBV11-1 and TRBJ2-1, is EAEVAQSPRYKITEKSQAVAFWCDPISGHATLYWYRQILGQGPELLVQFQDESVVDDSQLPKDRFSAERLKGVDSTLKIQPAELGDSAMYLCASSPGHGVGGAYNEQFFGPGTRLTVL.

This clonotype was seen ten or more times. V gene TRBV28 combines with J gene TRBJ2-7; D tentatively fits TRBD1 or TRBD2 (7 bases each). Trimming took off 5 bases at V and 0 bases at J, with 17 bases between the two ends. CDR1 is MDHEN and CDR2 is SYDVKM in the germline V gene. This CDR3 is built from 16 residues. The DNA for the CDR3 is TGTGCCAGCAGTCAAGGGGGCGGGAGACCCTCCTACGAGCAGTACTTC. It is translated as CASSQGGGRPSYEQYF.

V is TRBV3-1 and J is TRBJ1-5; D ambiguous. With 3 bases removed from V and 1 base from J, the gap between germline ends came to 7 bases. The CDR3 has 14 amino acids. CDR1 and CDR2 (germline): LGHDT, YNNKEL (reference sequence). CDR3 sequence (DNA): TGTGCCAGCAGCCAGGGTGTGAGCAATCAGCCCCAGCATTTT. The encoded protein is CASSQGVSNQPQHF.

This clonotype was detected a few times. V is TRBV20-1 and J is TRBJ1-1; 10 nucleotides align to TRBD1. After removal of 0 bases from V and 6 bases from J, the junction contained 7 bases not matched to a gene. Per the germline V gene, CDR1 is DFQATT and CDR2 is SNEGSKA (reference sequence). The CDR3 spans 15 residues. As DNA, the CDR3 is TGCAGTGCTAGAGAAACCGGGACAGGGGTTGCTGAAGCTTTCTTT. It encodes CSARETGTGVAEAFF.